The clone carrying this T cell receptor beta chain has a handful of counts. The antigen remains unidentified. These data are taken from a study of CD8 T cells in ankylosing spondylitis. General study results and limits: Matched ankylosing spondylitis synovial fluid reportedly showed significant enrichment of disease-linked clones. Characteristic of ankylosing spondylitis blood, it appeared, was a TCR beta motif comprising roughly 8 highly homologous variants. Peripheral blood held disease-linked clones only at relatively low frequency, and these were CD8+. Both synovial fluid and blood in reactive arthritis had previously been reported to carry some motif variants.

It was by quantitative 5'-RACE with molecular barcodes that TCR beta libraries were made. One entry per CDR3 protein results from TCRdb running MiXCR on the 5' RACE reads. The sample records under 950,000 distinct CDR3 sequences, under 20% being singletons. The TCR comes from a male donor with ankylosing spondylitis. The sequencing sample was made of blood, either unsorted or a sorted T cell fraction (not recorded which).

CDR3 coding DNA: TGTGCCAGCAGTTACCTGGGCGGCAATCAGCCCCAGCATTTT. It codes for CASSYLGGNQPQHF. The chain employs TRBV6-2 or TRBV6-3 and TRBJ1-5, with D uncertain. Germline-derived CDR1 and CDR2 are MNHEY and SVGEGT. The V gene lost 2 bases and the J gene lost 2 bases, with 7 bases spanning the gap. The CDR3 is made up of 14 amino acids.